The clone carrying this TCR beta chain has ten or more counts. Its antigen remains unknown. This specimen belongs to a study of CD8+CD57+ T cells in acquired aplastic anemia. General study points: Patients did not significantly differ from controls in CD8+ Simpson's diversity.

CDR3 and TCR beta VDJ profiling relied on a genomic DNA template. TCRdb passed the reads through MiXCR, listing each CDR3 protein once. The sample includes about 180,000 distinct CDR3 sequences, 63% of them seen just once. This CDR3 is built from 14 residues. V gave up 3 bases and J gave up 2 bases, with 12 bases separating them. Germline lookup yields CDR1 SGHTS and CDR2 YDEGEE. Patients picked for sequencing had shown CD8+CD57+ cell expansion detected by flow cytometry. The sequencing sample was made of sorted CD4+, CD8+, or CD8+CD57+ T cells (not recorded which) from PBMCs. The TCR was taken from a human donor with aplastic anemia. The V gene is TRBV5-8, the J gene TRBJ2-7, with unresolved D. DNA for the CDR3: TGTGCCAGCAGCTCAGAGCGAGGCCCCTACGAGCAGTACTTC. Protein: CASSSERGPYEQYF. The full variable domain, rest sourced from reference TRBV5-8 and TRBJ2-7, is EAGVTQSPTHLIKTRGQQATLRCSPISGHTSVYWYQQALGLGLQFLLWYDEGEERNRGNFPPRFSGRQFPNYSSELNVNALELEDSALYLCASSSERGPYEQYFGPGTRLTVT.